Below, 4 T cell receptor beta chains from the same sample are listed, as sequenced in a study of blood T cell repertoires in COVID-19. The method was immunoSEQ multiplex PCR; TCRdb's version includes in-frame clones alone and lacks a portion of them. This table has approximately 160,000 clones, over 60% appearing once. The sample was peripheral blood. The receptors come from a man aged 55 to 70 with acute or convalescent COVID-19.

V gene TRBV30 combines with J gene TRBJ1-2; 9 bases line up with TRBD1. The CDR3 length is 15 residues. Germline V CDR1 and CDR2: GTSNPN, SVGIG (reference sequence). J gave up 4 bases and V 0 bases, and 6 bases lay outside the gene matches. CDR3 loop: CAWSVGTGGFYGYTF. In DNA, the CDR3 is TGTGCCTGGAGTGTAGGAACAGGGGGCTTCTATGGCTACACCTTC.

The V and J genes are TRBV4-1 and TRBJ1-5; weak D call: TRBD1 (6 bases). The V gene lost 0 bases and the J gene lost 5 bases, with 11 bases spanning the gap. The CDR3 is made up of 15 amino acids. Germline CDR1 and CDR2: MGHRA and YSYEKL. The CDR3 protein is CASSQDERGHQPQHF. The CDR3 DNA reads TGCGCCAGCAGCCAAGATGAGCGGGGGCATCAGCCCCAGCATTTT.

This clone was counted between two and nine times. This CDR3 reads CSVGLLWTGGDTQYF. The CDR3 DNA is TGCAGCGTTGGTCTACTCTGGACAGGGGGAGATACGCAGTATTTT. This chain links TRBV29-1 with TRBJ2-3; TRBD1 agrees at 10 bases. Germline-derived CDR1 and CDR2 are SQVTM and ANQGSEA. The CDR3 runs 15 residues. J lost 5 bases, V lost 4 bases, and 9 bases had no gene match.

The genes are TRBV23-1 and TRBJ1-2; unclear D gene. TRBV23-1 is assigned to the ORF class and has an uncertain function. Trimming removed 6 bases at V and 6 bases at J, with 11 bases between. CDR3 length: 12 amino acids. Here the CDR3 reads CASRPTEDGYTF. The CDR3 coding sequence is TGCGCCAGCAGGCCCACTGAAGATGGCTACACCTTC.